This T cell receptor (beta chain) was found in a study of CD8 T cells in Susac syndrome. RNA totalling about 0.5 to 1 ug underwent reverse transcription with random hexamers. TCR beta CDR3 was amplified by immunoSEQ multiplex PCR. This amplification extended across 54 Vbeta and 13 Jbeta segments. TCRdb re-derived calls from the immunoSEQ multiplex PCR reads in MiXCR, one entry per CDR3 protein. This sample has approximately 150,000 distinct CDR3 sequences, with 80% to 95% found just once. The CDR3 extends over 14 amino acids. Between the trimmed V and J ends, which lost 3 bases and 1 base, there was a span of 9 bases. Germline CDR1 reads SNHLY; CDR2 reads FYNNEI.

The origin of this receptor is a human donor with multiple sclerosis. The chain recombines TRBV2 with TRBJ1-2; tentatively, D is TRBD1 (5 bases). Sequencing input: CD4+ T cells from PBMCs. CDR3 region: CASSDGRGNYGYTF. The CDR3, as DNA: TGTGCCAGCAGTGACGGAAGGGGTAACTATGGCTACACCTTC.